These 8 T cell receptor beta chains came from one sample sequenced in a study of cytomegalovirus exposure and HLA in healthy donors. The study ran its PCR with 60 Vbeta and 13 Jbeta primers. Profiled with immunoSEQ multiplex PCR; TCRdb holds only in-frame clones, not every one. The table lists about 170,000 clones, 65% to 80% of them singletons, with roughly 1.9% in the top ten. Material for sequencing was PBMCs. The receptors were sampled from a female donor in good health and CMV-seronegative.

This clone was counted only a few times. The CDR3 DNA reads TGTGCCAGCAGCCTACAGGGGGGAAACGGAGAAAAACTGTTTTTT. This encodes CASSLQGGNGEKLFF. This chain connects TRBV6-5 to TRBJ1-4, with TRBD1 matching 8 bases. The germline V gene encodes CDR1 MNHEY and CDR2 SVGAGI. The CDR3 length is 15 residues. Germline trimming cut 6 bases from V and 8 bases from J; bases unmatched to any gene: 11.

CDR3 nucleotide sequence: TGTGCCAGCAGCTTAGGGGGAGGGCGTGAAGCTTTCTTT. Its protein is CASSLGGGREAFF. The chain combines TRBV11-3 with TRBJ1-1, with D unclear. The CDR3 loop spans 13 amino acids. CDR1 is SGHNT and CDR2 is YENEEA in the germline V gene. Trimming shortened V by 1 base and J by 7 bases, and 10 bases separated the two germline ends.

The V gene is TRBV2, the J gene TRBJ1-3, with TRBD1 identical over 10 bases. Germline CDR1 reads SNHLY; CDR2 reads FYNNEI. V was pared by 6 bases and J by 2 bases, with 10 bases of the junction left unmatched. The CDR3 is 17 amino acids. CDR3 amino acids: CASRTRGQGVAGNTIYF. In DNA, the CDR3 is TGTGCCAGCAGGACCCGTGGACAGGGGGTAGCTGGAAACACCATATATTTT.

The rearrangement joins TRBV5-1 to TRBJ1-1; 7 bases match TRBD1. CDR1 and CDR2 from the germline V gene are SGHRS and YFSETQ. This CDR3 is 13 amino acids long. V lost 0 bases and J lost 14; bases outside the gene matches: 10. CDR3 bases: TGCGCCAGCAGCTTGGAAGGGGGCGCGTTTCTCTTCTTT. Amino acid sequence: CASSLEGGAFLFF.

Concerning this clone: This sample also contains other DNA sequences that code for the same CDR3. The V call is TRBV30, the J call TRBJ2-3; the match to TRBD2 covers 10 bases. The J segment lost 1 base and the V segment lost 0 bases, leaving 4 bases of the junction unmatched. Germline assignment: CDR1 GTSNPN and CDR2 SVGIG (reference sequence). There are 16 residues in the CDR3. The CDR3: CAWSVGLAGGTDTQYF. CDR3 DNA: TGTGCCTGGAGTGTAGGTCTAGCGGGAGGCACAGATACGCAGTATTTT.

This chain links TRBV9 with TRBJ1-3, with 7 bases that match TRBD1. Germline trimming cut 1 base from V and 10 bases from J; bases unmatched to any gene: 11. Germline assignment: CDR1 SGDLS and CDR2 YYNGEE. The CDR3 extends over 15 amino acids. The CDR3 spells CASSVLVGKGATIYF. CDR3 in DNA: TGTGCCAGCAGCGTATTGGTCGGGAAGGGGGCGACCATATATTTT.

CDR3 nucleotides: TGTGCCAGCAGCGGACAGGGCGCGAACACCGGGGAGCTGTTTTTT. Translation: CASSGQGANTGELFF. The chain recombines TRBV6-4 with TRBJ2-2; TRBD1 aligns across 8 bases. CDR1 and CDR2 from the germline V gene are MRHNA and SNTAGT. The CDR3 loop spans 15 amino acids. After removal of 6 bases from V and 0 bases from J, the junction contained 3 bases not matched to a gene.

The genes are TRBV7-9 and TRBJ2-7, with D uncertain. CDR1 and CDR2 (germline): SEHNR, FQNEAQ (reference sequence). The CDR3 has 14 amino acids. Trimming took off 5 bases at V and 2 bases at J, with 13 bases between the two ends. In DNA, the CDR3 is TGTGCCAGCAGCCATCCGGTCCGAACCTACGAGCAGTACTTC. This encodes CASSHPVRTYEQYF. The full variable domain, completed using reference TRBV7-9 and TRBJ2-7, is DTGVSQNPRHKITKRGQNVTFRCDPISEHNRLYWYRQTLGQGPEFLTYFQNEAQLEKSRLLSDRFSAERPKGSFSTLEIQRTEQGDSAMYLCASSHPVRTYEQYFGPGTRLTVT.